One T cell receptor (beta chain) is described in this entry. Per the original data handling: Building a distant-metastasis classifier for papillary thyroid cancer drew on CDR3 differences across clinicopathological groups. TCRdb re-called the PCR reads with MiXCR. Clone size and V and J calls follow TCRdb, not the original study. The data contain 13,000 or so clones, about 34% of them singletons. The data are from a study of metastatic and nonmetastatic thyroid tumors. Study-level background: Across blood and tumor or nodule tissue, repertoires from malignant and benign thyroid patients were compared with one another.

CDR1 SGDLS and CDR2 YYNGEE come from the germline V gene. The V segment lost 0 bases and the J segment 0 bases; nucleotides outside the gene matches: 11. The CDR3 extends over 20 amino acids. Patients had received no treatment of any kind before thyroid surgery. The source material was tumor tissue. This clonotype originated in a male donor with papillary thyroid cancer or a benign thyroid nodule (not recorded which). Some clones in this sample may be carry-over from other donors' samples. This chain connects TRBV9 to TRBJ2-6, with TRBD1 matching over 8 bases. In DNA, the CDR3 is TGTGCCAGCAGCGTAGCTTCCGGACAGGGACCACTCTCTGGGGCCAACGTCCTGACTTTC. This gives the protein CASSVASGQGPLSGANVLTF.